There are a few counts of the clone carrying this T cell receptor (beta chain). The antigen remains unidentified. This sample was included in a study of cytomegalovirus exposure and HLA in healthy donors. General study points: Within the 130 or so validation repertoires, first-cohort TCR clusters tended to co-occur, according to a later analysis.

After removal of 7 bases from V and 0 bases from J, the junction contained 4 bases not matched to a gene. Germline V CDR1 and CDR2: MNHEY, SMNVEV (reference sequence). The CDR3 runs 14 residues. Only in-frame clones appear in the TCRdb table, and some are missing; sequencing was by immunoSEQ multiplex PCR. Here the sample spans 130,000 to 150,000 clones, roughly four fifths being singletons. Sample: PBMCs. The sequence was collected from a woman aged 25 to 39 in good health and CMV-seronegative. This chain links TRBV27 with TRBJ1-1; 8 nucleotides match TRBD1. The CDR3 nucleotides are TGTGCCAGCAAGAGGGACAGGATGAACACTGAAGCTTTCTTT. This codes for CASKRDRMNTEAFF.